The rows below give T cell receptor beta chains drawn from one sample of a study of blood T cell repertoires in COVID-19. Repertoires were generated with immunoSEQ multiplex PCR, while TCRdb's copy carries only in-frame clones and drops some. Seen here are around 100,000 clones, about 77% observed once, and the top ten hold around a third. The specimen was peripheral blood. The origin of the receptors is a man between 65 and 85 years old with active or convalescent COVID-19. Each CDR3 is given without its conserved first and last residue. Each record gives: V gene, J gene, CDR3 protein.

TRBV14	TRBJ2-1	ASSPRGRAGMTYNEQF
TRBV4-3	TRBJ2-1	ASSQEENWGAYNEQF
TRBV9	TRBJ2-1	ASSVGQVSVYEQF
TRBV9	TRBJ2-7	ASSVDPTNREIDEQY
TRBV5-1	TRBJ2-6	ASSVTSSGANVLT
TRBV19	TRBJ1-5	ATKSGADYQPQH
TRBV6-4	TRBJ2-7	ASSRGGGYEQY
TRBV24-1	TRBJ2-2	ATRQGRDTGELF
TRBV7-9	TRBJ1-1	ASSSRGYTEAF
TRBV6-5	TRBJ1-2	ASFNRGTNYGYT
TRBV30	TRBJ2-1	AWTGLANYNEQF
TRBV4-1	TRBJ1-5	ASSQADRNQPQH
TRBV28	TRBJ1-5	ASSRRQGYSNQPQH
TRBV4-1	TRBJ2-4	ASSQGGTSGRSPSGIQY
TRBV6-5	TRBJ2-3	ASSYLLADTQY
TRBV19	TRBJ2-7	ASSTAYEQY
TRBV5-1	TRBJ2-3	ASSAGVAGVTDTQY
TRBV2	TRBJ1-1	ARDRRPSMNTEAF
TRBV9	TRBJ1-4	ASSVGQVNEKLF
TRBV30	TRBJ2-3	AGWVAGTQY
TRBV2	TRBJ2-5	ASLTSGRAETQY
TRBV9	TRBJ1-3	ASSDRDRAFGNTIY
TRBV7-2	TRBJ1-4	ASRPTGTANEKLF
TRBV6-6	TRBJ1-6	ASSYGAGYNSPLH
TRBV9	TRBJ2-1	ASSVAAGLTYNEQF
TRBV7-9	TRBJ2-2	ASSFSGRAVIGELF
TRBV9	TRBJ2-3	ASSQANQGFRDTQY
TRBV6-2/TRBV6-3	TRBJ2-7	ASSYSGRPQY
TRBV24-1	TRBJ2-1	ATSESDRARSYNEQF
TRBV7-2	TRBJ2-7	ASSLVATEQY
TRBV12-3/TRBV12-4	TRBJ2-7	ASSLAGRDEQY
TRBV18	TRBJ2-3	ASSPRLAQADTQY
TRBV13	TRBJ2-5	ASSPRTGRSETQY
TRBV19	TRBJ1-1	ASSIRGMNTEAF
TRBV2	TRBJ1-5	ASSGAAGGRRWDAHQPQH
TRBV18	TRBJ1-1	ASSPRDSPEAF
TRBV14	TRBJ2-5	ASSLNSGSGRTLETQY
TRBV27	TRBJ1-1	ASSLTRNTEAF
TRBV11-2	TRBJ2-5	ASSLPGGPQETQY
TRBV7-8	TRBJ2-1	ASRHDSGSFYNEQF
TRBV13	TRBJ2-1	ASSAAGTSGGVSEQF
TRBV19	TRBJ2-5	ASSIVAEQETQY
TRBV5-6	TRBJ1-1	ASSPIGTPNTEAF
TRBV5-4	TRBJ2-1	ASSLGRTGRNEQF
TRBV10-3	TRBJ1-6	AISERGTNSPLH
TRBV20-1	TRBJ1-4	SASPSTGLNEKLF
TRBV6-5	TRBJ2-1	ASRDRGYGVNEQF
TRBV13	TRBJ1-1	ASSLGPIQGANTEAF
TRBV19	TRBJ2-1	ASSKDRGTYNEQF
TRBV7-6	TRBJ1-3	ASSPTIKGASGNTIY
TRBV4-3	TRBJ2-7	ASSPGHTTYEQY
TRBV5-4	TRBJ2-3	ASSETSDTGDTQY